What follows are 14 T cell receptor beta chains derived from one specimen sequenced in a study of OX40 agonist ivuxolimab in advanced cancers. The method was the immunoSEQ multiplex PCR assay. TCRdb retrieved this table from immuneACCESS and kept in-frame rearrangements only. Not all clones are present; in checked studies, unresolved V genes account for under half, and no reason is known for the remainder. The sample yields about 59,000 clones; around 83% were counted once. Of the sample, 0.6% to 0.9% falls within the top ten clones. The specimen was CD4+ or CD8+ T cells sorted from blood, collected in a trial of the OX40 agonist ivuxolimab. The receptor set was obtained from an adult with an advanced solid tumor such as melanoma, head and neck, liver or kidney cancer.

The genes are TRBV7-9 and TRBJ1-1, with a possible D match to TRBD1 (6 bases). V was shortened by 4 bases and J by 5 bases, with 20 bases between the two germline ends. The germline CDR1 and CDR2 sequences are SEHNR and FQNEAQ (reference sequence). The CDR3 runs 16 residues. CDR3 coding DNA: TGTGCCAGCAGCTCGCCCCCAAGGGGGATAAGGACTGAAGCTTTCTTT. Translated, it gives CASSSPPRGIRTEAFF.

The V and J genes are TRBV29-1 and TRBJ2-1, with a possible D match to TRBD2 (6 bases). The CDR3 runs to 15 residues. Trimming shortened V by 8 bases and J by 2 bases, and 19 bases separated the two germline ends. In germline, CDR1 is SQVTM, CDR2 ANQGSEA. CDR3 in amino acids: CSLNGGGIPYNEQFF. DNA for the CDR3: TGCAGCCTCAACGGGGGAGGAATCCCCTACAATGAGCAGTTCTTC.

CDR3 DNA: TGTGCCAGCAGGGCCGGGACAGGGTATAATCAGCCCCAGCATTTT. This gives the protein CASRAGTGYNQPQHF. The chain joins TRBV6-1 to TRBJ1-5, with TRBD1 matching 9 bases. Germline assignment: CDR1 MNHNS and CDR2 SASEGT. There are 15 residues in the CDR3. V lost 6 bases, J lost 4 bases, and 7 bases stayed unmatched.

The chain couples TRBV7-2 to TRBJ2-1, with D perhaps matching TRBD2 (6 bases). The V and J ends lost 1 base and 6 bases respectively, with 16 bases between them. CDR1 is SGHTA and CDR2 is FQGNSA in the germline V gene. The CDR3 runs 16 residues. As DNA, the CDR3 is TGTGCCAGCAGCTTAGTTGGGGGGTGGTTGGCCAATGAGCAGTTCTTC. It translates to CASSLVGGWLANEQFF.

The chain employs TRBV18 and TRBJ1-5; a possible D gene is TRBD1 (6 bases). The length of the CDR3 is 14 residues. V shed 3 bases and J shed 6 bases, with 12 bases lying between them. Germline CDR1 KGHSH, CDR2 LQKENI. The CDR3 region is CASSPPGAGQPQHF. DNA of the CDR3: TGTGCCAGCTCACCCCCGGGGGCGGGTCAGCCCCAGCATTTT.

The genes are TRBV18 and TRBJ1-3; 7 nucleotides agree with TRBD1. The CDR3 has 16 amino acids. Germline CDR1 and CDR2: KGHSH and LQKENI. V trimming: 3 bases; J trimming: 0 bases; junction bases outside the gene matches: 5. DNA for the CDR3: TGTGCCAGCTCACCCCTGCCAGGGGGCTCTGGAAACACCATATATTTT. It specifies CASSPLPGGSGNTIYF.

The chain employs TRBV30 and TRBJ1-3; D unresolved. Germline lookup yields CDR1 GTSNPN and CDR2 SVGIG (reference sequence). The CDR3 runs to 11 residues. Between the trimmed V and J ends, which lost 2 bases and 2 bases, there was a span of 1 base. This chain's CDR3 is CAWSTGNTIYF. DNA for the CDR3: TGTGCCTGGAGTACTGGAAACACCATATATTTT.

The chain carries TRBV5-4 and TRBJ1-4; possible D gene TRBD1, 5 bases. Trimming removed 2 bases at V and 8 bases at J, with 10 bases between. The germline V gene encodes CDR1 SGHNT and CDR2 YYREEE (reference sequence). The CDR3 length is 13 residues. The DNA for the CDR3 is TGTGCCAGCAGCTTTGGCGGGGACGAAAAACTGTTTTTT. Amino acids: CASSFGGDEKLFF.

The chain is built from TRBV9 and TRBJ2-3; TRBD1 matches 8 bases. Germline assignment: CDR1 SGDLS and CDR2 YYNGEE. Losses at the gene ends were 3 bases for V and 3 bases for J; bases not matched to a gene: 6. The CDR3 sequence is 15 residues long. This CDR3 reads CASSAWTGKTDTQYF. CDR3 DNA sequence: TGTGCCAGCAGCGCCTGGACAGGGAAAACAGATACGCAGTATTTT.

Written as DNA, the CDR3 is TGCAGCGTTGATCTAGCGGGACTCTACAATGAGCAGTTCTTC. Its protein is CSVDLAGLYNEQFF. The chain employs TRBV29-1 and TRBJ2-1, with 9 bases lining up with TRBD2. Germline V gene data show CDR1 as SQVTM and CDR2 as ANQGSEA. The CDR3 sequence is 14 residues long. The ends lost 3 bases at V and 3 bases at J; junction bases unmatched: 3.

The V gene is TRBV10-3, the J gene TRBJ2-3, with D perhaps matching TRBD2 (5 bases). From germline, CDR1 is ENHRY and CDR2 SYGVKD. This CDR3 is built from 14 residues. The V end was cut by 3 bases, the J end by 2 bases, with 9 bases between. The CDR3 loop is CAISEGGSTDTQYF. As DNA, the CDR3 is TGTGCCATCAGTGAAGGAGGTTCCACAGATACGCAGTATTTT.

This clone has just a few counts. The CDR3 spells CASSLSRLLGYTF. DNA of the CDR3: TGTGCCAGCAGCTTGTCGAGGTTACTCGGCTACACCTTC. The V gene is TRBV5-6, the J gene TRBJ1-2; the D is unclear. V was pared by 1 base and J by 8 bases, with 12 bases between. CDR3 length: 13 amino acids. In germline, CDR1 is SGHDT, CDR2 YYEEEE.

The V call is TRBV6-1, the J call TRBJ1-4; D is possibly TRBD1 (5 bases). CDR1 MNHNS and CDR2 SASEGT come from the germline V gene. The CDR3 runs to 14 residues. Trimming shortened V by 3 bases and J by 8 bases, and 13 bases separated the two germline ends. The CDR3: CASSEGGSEEKLFF. CDR3 in DNA: TGTGCCAGCAGTGAGGGGGGGTCCGAAGAAAAACTGTTTTTT.

The J gene is TRBJ2-1, the V gene TRBV11-2, with D unresolved. Per germline, CDR1 SGHAT and CDR2 FQNNGV. The CDR3 has 13 amino acids. Trimming cost V 1 base and J 7 bases, with 8 bases left between them. Here the CDR3 reads CASSLVGQNEQFF. DNA for the CDR3: TGTGCCAGCAGCTTAGTCGGTCAAAATGAGCAGTTCTTC.